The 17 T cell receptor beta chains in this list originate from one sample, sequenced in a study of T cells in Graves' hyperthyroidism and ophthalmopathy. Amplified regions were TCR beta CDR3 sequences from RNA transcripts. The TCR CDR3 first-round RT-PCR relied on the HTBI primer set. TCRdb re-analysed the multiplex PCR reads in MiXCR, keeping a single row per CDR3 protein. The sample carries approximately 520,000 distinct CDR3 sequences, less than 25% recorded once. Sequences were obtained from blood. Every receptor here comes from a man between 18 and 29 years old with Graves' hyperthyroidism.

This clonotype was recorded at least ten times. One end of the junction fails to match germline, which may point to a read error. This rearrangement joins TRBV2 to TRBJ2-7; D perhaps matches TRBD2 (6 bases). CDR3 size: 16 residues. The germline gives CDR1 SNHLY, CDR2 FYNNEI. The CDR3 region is CASREGVGGADYEQYF. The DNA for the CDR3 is TGTGCCAGCAGGGAAGGGGTGGGGGGAGCAGACTACGAGCAGTACTTC.

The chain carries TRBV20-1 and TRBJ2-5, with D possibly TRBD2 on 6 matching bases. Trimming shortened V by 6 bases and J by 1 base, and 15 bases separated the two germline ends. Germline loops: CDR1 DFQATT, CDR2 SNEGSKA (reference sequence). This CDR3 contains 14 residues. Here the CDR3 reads CSAAPLSGQETQYF. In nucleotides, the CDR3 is TGCAGTGCCGCTCCACTTAGCGGCCAAGAGACCCAGTACTTC.

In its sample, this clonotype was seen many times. The CDR3 sequence: CASSLSGQFFYGYTF. Written as DNA, the CDR3 is TGTGCCAGCAGTTTATCGGGACAGTTTTTCTATGGCTACACCTTC. The chain is built from TRBV27 and TRBJ1-2; 7 bases are a match to TRBD1. The V gene's germline CDR1 is MNHEY and CDR2 SMNVEV (reference sequence). V shed 0 bases and J 4 bases; nucleotides not matched to a gene: 5. The length of the CDR3 is 15 residues.

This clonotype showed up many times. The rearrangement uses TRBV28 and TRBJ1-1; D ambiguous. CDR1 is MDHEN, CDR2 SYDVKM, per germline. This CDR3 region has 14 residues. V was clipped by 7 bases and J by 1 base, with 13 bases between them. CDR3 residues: CASTSGARNTEAFF. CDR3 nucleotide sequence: TGTGCCAGCACTTCTGGAGCGAGGAACACTGAAGCTTTCTTT.

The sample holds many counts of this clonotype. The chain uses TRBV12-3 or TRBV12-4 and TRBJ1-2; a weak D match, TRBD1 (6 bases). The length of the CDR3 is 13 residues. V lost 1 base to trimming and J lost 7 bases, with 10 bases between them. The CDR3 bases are TGTGCCAGCAGTTTAGGGGGGGCCAGTGGCTACACCTTC. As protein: CASSLGGASGYTF.

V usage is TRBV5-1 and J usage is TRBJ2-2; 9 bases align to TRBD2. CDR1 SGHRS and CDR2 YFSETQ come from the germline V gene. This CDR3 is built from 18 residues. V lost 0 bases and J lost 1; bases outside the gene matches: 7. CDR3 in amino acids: CASSLAVSGGLNTGELFF. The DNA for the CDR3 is TGCGCCAGCAGCTTGGCCGTTAGCGGGGGCCTGAACACCGGGGAGCTGTTTTTT.

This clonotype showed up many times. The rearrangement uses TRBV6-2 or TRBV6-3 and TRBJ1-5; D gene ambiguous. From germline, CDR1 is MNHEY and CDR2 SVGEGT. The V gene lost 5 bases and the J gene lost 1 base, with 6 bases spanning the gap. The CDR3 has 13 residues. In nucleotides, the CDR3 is TGTGCCAGCAGTACCATGAGCAATCAGCCCCAGCATTTT. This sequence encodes CASSTMSNQPQHF.

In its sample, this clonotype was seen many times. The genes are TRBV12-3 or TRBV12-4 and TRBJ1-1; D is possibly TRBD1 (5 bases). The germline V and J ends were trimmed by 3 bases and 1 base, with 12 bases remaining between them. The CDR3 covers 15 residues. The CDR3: CASSLAPTGNTEAFF. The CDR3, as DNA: TGTGCCAGCAGTTTGGCCCCAACAGGGAACACTGAAGCTTTCTTT.

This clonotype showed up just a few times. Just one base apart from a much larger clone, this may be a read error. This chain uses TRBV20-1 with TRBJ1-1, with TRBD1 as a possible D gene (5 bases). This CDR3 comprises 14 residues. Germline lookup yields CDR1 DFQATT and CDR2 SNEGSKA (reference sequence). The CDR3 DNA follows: TGCAGTGCTAAAAGGGGTCGCGCAGCCACTGAAGCTTGCTTT. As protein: CSAKRGRAATEACF.

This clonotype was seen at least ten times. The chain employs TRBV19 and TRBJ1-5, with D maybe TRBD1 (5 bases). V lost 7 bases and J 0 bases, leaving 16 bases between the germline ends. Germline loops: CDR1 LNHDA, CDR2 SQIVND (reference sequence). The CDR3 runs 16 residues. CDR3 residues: CASTPWQGLSNQPQHF. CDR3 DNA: TGTGCCAGTACCCCATGGCAGGGACTTAGCAATCAGCCCCAGCATTTT.

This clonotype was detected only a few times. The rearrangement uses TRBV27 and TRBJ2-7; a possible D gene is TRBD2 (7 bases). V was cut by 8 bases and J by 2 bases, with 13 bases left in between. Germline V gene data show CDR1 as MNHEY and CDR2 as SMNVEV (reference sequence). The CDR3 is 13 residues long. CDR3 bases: TGTGCCAGCGCATCCGGGGGGCCCTACGAGCAGTACTTC. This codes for CASASGGPYEQYF.

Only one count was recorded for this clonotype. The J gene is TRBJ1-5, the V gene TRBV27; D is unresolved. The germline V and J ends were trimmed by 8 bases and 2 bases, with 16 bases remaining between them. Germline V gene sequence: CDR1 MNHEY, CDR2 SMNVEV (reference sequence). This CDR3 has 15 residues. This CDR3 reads CASSIRGVGNQPQHF. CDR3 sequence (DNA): TGTGCCAGCTCCATACGCGGGGTCGGCAATCAGCCCCAGCATTTT.

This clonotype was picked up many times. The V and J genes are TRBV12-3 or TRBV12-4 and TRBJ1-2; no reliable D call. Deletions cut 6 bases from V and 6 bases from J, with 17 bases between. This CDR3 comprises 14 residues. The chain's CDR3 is CASSWLLGNDGYTF. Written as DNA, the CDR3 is TGTGCCAGCAGCTGGCTGCTTGGGAATGATGGCTACACCTTC.

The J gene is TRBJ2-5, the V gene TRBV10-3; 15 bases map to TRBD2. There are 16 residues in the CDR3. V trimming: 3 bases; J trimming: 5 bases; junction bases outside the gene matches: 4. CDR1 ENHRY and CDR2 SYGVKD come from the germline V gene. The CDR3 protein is CAISDGLAGGPETQYF. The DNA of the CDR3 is TGTGCCATCAGTGACGGACTAGCGGGAGGGCCGGAGACCCAGTACTTC.

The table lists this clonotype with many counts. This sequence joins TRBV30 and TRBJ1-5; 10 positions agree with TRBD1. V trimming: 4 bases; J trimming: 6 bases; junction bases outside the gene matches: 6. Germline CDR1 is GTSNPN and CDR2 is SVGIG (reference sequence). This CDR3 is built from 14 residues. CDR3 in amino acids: CAWNPGQGSQPQHF. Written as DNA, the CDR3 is TGTGCCTGGAATCCGGGACAGGGGAGTCAGCCCCAGCATTTT.

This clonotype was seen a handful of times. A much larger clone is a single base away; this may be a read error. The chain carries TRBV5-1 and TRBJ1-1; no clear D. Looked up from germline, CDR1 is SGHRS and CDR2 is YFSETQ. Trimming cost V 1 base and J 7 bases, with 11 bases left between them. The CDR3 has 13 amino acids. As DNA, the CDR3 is TGCGCCAGCAGCTTGAAGTCTCCGGTTGAAGCTTTCTTT. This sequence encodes CASSLKSPVEAFF.

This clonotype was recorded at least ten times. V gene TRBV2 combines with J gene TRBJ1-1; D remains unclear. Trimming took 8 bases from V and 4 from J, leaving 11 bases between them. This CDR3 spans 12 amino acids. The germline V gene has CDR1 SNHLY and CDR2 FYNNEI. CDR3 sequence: CASRGWPTEAFF. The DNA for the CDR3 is TGTGCCAGCCGAGGGTGGCCCACTGAAGCTTTCTTT.